This T cell receptor beta chain was observed in a study of blood T cell repertoires in COVID-19. As for the study in general: Some COVID-19 samples were acute and others convalescent; all came from the United States, Italy and Spain.

Clones were sequenced by immunoSEQ multiplex PCR, and TCRdb holds only the in-frame ones, with some missing. The table includes about 240,000 clones, roughly 90% detected once. Trimming shortened V by 8 bases and J by 0 bases, and 2 bases separated the two germline ends. The CDR3 contains 11 residues. Germline V lookup: CDR1 LNHDA, CDR2 SQIVND (reference sequence). This clonotype originated in a woman aged 25 to 39 who had recovered from COVID-19. The sample consisted of PBMCs or T cells enriched from blood (not recorded which). This chain connects TRBV19 to TRBJ1-3, with unresolved D. The DNA of the CDR3 is TGTGCCAGTCGCTCTGGAAACACCATATATTTT. Protein: CASRSGNTIYF.